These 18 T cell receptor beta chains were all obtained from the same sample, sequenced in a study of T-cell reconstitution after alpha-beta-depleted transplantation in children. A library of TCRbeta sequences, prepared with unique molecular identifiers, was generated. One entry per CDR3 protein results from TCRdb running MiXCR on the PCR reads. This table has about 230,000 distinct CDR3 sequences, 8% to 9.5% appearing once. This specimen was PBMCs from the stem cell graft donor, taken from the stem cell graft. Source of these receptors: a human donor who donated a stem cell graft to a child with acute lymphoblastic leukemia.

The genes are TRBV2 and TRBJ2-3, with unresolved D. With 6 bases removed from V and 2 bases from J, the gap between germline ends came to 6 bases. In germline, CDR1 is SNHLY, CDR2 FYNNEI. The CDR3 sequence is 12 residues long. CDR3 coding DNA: TGTGCCAGCAGACCCAACACAGATACGCAGTATTTT. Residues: CASRPNTDTQYF. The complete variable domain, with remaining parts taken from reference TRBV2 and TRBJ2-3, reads EPEVTQTPSHQVTQMGQEVILRCVPISNHLYFYWYRQILGQKVEFLVSFYNNEISEKSEIFDDQFSVERPDGSNFTLKIRSTKLEDSAMYFCASRPNTDTQYFGPGTRLTVL.

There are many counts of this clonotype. CDR3 DNA sequence: TGCGCCAGCAGCGGAGGGACTAGCGGCAATGAGCAGTTCTTC. Translation: CASSGGTSGNEQFF. This sequence joins TRBV5-1 and TRBJ2-1; 11 positions agree with TRBD2. The CDR3 runs to 14 residues. The V segment lost 4 bases and the J segment 6 bases; nucleotides outside the gene matches: 3. Germline-derived CDR1 and CDR2 are SGHRS and YFSETQ.

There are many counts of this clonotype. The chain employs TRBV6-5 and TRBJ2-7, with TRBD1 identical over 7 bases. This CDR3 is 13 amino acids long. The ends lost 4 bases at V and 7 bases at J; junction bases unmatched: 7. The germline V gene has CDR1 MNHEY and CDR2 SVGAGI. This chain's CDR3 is CASSSPGQAEQYF. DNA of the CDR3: TGTGCCAGCAGTTCGCCTGGACAGGCAGAGCAGTACTTC.

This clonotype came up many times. CDR3 DNA: TGCGCCAGCCGACAGGGGCCTATGAACACTGAAGCTTTCTTT. Amino acids: CASRQGPMNTEAFF. The chain uses TRBV5-1 and TRBJ1-1, with 8 nucleotides matching TRBD1. CDR3 length: 14 amino acids. The germline gives CDR1 SGHRS, CDR2 YFSETQ. The trim removed 7 bases at V and 0 bases at J, leaving 5 bases unmatched.

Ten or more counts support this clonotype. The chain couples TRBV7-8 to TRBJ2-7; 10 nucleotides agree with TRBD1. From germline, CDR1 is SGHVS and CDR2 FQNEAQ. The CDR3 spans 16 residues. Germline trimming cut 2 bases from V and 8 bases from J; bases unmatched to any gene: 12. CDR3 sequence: CASSLSNRDRGGKQYF. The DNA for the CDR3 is TGTGCCAGCAGCTTATCCAACCGGGACAGGGGAGGAAAGCAGTACTTC. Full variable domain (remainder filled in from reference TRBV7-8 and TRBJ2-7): GAGVSQSPRYKVAKRGQDVALRCDPISGHVSLFWYQQALGQGPEFLTYFQNEAQLDKSGLPSDRFFAERPEGSVSTLKIQRTQQEDSAVYLCASSLSNRDRGGKQYFGPGTRLTVT.

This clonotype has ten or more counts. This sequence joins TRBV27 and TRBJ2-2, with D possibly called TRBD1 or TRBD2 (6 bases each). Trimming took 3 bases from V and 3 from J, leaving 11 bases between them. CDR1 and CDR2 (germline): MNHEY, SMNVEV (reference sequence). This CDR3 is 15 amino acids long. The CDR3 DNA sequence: TGTGCCAGCAGTTTCGGGGGCGCTTACACCGGGGAGCTGTTTTTT. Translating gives CASSFGGAYTGELFF.

CDR3 region: CASSLEGEGYGYTF. CDR3 nucleotides: TGTGCCAGCAGCCTCGAGGGAGAGGGCTATGGCTACACCTTC. The rearrangement joins TRBV12-3 or TRBV12-4 to TRBJ1-2; no reliable D call. V shed 6 bases and J shed 4 bases, with 15 bases lying between them. The CDR3 is made up of 14 amino acids.

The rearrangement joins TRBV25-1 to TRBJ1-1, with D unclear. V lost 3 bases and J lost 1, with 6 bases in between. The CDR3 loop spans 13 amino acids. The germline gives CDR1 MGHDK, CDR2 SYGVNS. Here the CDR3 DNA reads TGTGCCAGCAGTGACACCCCGAACACTGAAGCTTTCTTT. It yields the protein CASSDTPNTEAFF.

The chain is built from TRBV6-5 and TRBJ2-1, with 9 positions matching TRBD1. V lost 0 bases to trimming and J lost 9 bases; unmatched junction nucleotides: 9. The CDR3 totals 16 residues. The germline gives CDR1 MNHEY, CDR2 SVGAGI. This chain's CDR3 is CASSYSVATGGGEQFF. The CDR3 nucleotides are TGTGCCAGCAGTTACTCTGTTGCTACAGGGGGCGGTGAGCAGTTCTTC.

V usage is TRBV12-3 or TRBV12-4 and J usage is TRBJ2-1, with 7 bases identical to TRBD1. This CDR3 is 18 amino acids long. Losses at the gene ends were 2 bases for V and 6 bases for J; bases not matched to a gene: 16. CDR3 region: CASSLILRGQWGRNEQFF. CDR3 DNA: TGTGCCAGCAGTTTAATTTTAAGGGGGCAGTGGGGTCGCAATGAGCAGTTCTTC.

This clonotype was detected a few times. The chain's CDR3 is CASSQDLIGGGYTF. DNA for the CDR3: TGTGCCAGCAGCCAAGATTTAATAGGAGGGGGCTACACCTTC. The V gene is TRBV3-1, the J gene TRBJ1-2; D is ambiguous. Trimming removed 0 bases from V and 8 bases from J, with 13 bases in between. The V gene's germline CDR1 is LGHDT and CDR2 YNNKEL (reference sequence). This CDR3 comprises 14 residues.

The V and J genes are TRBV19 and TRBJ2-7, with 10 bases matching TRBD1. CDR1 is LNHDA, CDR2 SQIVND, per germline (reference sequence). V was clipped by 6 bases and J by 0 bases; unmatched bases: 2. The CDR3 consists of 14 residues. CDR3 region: CASSGQGVSYEQYF. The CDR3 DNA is TGTGCCAGTAGCGGACAGGGGGTCTCCTACGAGCAGTACTTC.

CDR3 sequence: CASSFLGGDTEAFF. In DNA, the CDR3 is TGTGCCAGCAGTTTTTTGGGGGGGGACACTGAAGCTTTCTTT. The rearrangement joins TRBV12-3 or TRBV12-4 to TRBJ1-1, with D perhaps matching TRBD1 (5 bases). This CDR3 has 14 residues. The V and J ends lost 3 bases and 3 bases respectively, with 11 bases between them.

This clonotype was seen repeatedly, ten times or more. The CDR3 loop reads CATSRDSANYGYTF. The CDR3 coding sequence is TGTGCCACCAGCAGAGACAGCGCGAACTATGGCTACACCTTC. This rearrangement joins TRBV15 to TRBJ1-2; D remains ambiguous. The CDR3 length is 14 residues. Germline CDR1 and CDR2: LNHNV and YYDKDF (reference sequence). The V end lost 0 bases, the J end lost 2 bases, and 7 bases lay between the germline ends.

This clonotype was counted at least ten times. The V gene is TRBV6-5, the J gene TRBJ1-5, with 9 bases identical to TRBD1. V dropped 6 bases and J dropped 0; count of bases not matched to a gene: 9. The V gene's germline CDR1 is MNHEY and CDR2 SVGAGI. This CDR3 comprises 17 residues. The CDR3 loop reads CASSQDRGAYSNQPQHF. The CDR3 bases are TGTGCCAGCAGCCAGGACAGGGGCGCGTATAGCAATCAGCCCCAGCATTTT.

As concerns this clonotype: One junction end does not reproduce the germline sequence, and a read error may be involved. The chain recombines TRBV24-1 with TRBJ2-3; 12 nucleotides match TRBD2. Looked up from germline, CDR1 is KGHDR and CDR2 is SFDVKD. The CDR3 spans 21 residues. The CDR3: CAASDSTTSGGPKGLTDTQYF. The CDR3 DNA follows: TGTGCCGCCAGTGACTCTACTACTAGCGGGGGGCCAAAGGGACTCACAGATACGCAGTATTTT.

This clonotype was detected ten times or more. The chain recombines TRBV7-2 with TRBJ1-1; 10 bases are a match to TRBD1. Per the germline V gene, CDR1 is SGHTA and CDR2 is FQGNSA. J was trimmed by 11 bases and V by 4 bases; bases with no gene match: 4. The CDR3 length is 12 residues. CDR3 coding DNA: TGTGCCAGCAGCTCAGACAGGGGGCGGGCTTTCTTT. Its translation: CASSSDRGRAFF. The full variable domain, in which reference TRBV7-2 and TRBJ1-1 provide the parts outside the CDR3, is GAGVSQSPSNKVTEKGKDVELRCDPISGHTALYWYRQSLGQGLEFLIYFQGNSAPDKSGLPSDRFSAERTGGSVSTLTIQRTQQEDSAVYLCASSSDRGRAFFGQGTRLTVV.

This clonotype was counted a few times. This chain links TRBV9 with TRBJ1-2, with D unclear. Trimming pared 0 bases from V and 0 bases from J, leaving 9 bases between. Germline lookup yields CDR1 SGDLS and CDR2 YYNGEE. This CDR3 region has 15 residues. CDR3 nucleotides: TGTGCCAGCAGCGTAGGAGGTAACGCTAACTATGGCTACACCTTC. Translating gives CASSVGGNANYGYTF.